One and the same sample provided the 2 T cell receptor beta chains below, sequenced in a study of identical twins. TCRdb itself ran the 5' RACE reads through MiXCR, one entry per CDR3 protein. This sample has about 210,000 distinct CDR3 sequences; roughly 9.4% occur once, and the top ten carry about 5%. The sequenced material came from memory (CD45RO+) T cells sorted from blood. The receptors were sampled from a woman between 18 and 30 years old in good health.

This clonotype was counted between two and nine times. The J gene is TRBJ2-7, the V gene TRBV7-2; TRBD2 agrees at 8 bases. Germline V gene sequence: CDR1 SGHTA, CDR2 FQGNSA. The CDR3 extends over 16 amino acids. V lost 1 base, J lost 2 bases, and 7 bases stayed unmatched. CDR3 nucleotide sequence: TGTGCCAGCAGCTTAGTCAGCGCGGGAGGTACCTACGAGCAGTACTTC. It encodes CASSLVSAGGTYEQYF.

CDR3: CASGTGADTGELFF. In nucleotides, the CDR3 is TGTGCCAGTGGGACAGGGGCGGACACCGGGGAGCTGTTTTTT. V usage is TRBV10-3 and J usage is TRBJ2-2; 10 positions agree with TRBD1. Germline loops: CDR1 ENHRY, CDR2 SYGVKD. The junction had 5 bases not matched to a gene; V was cut back by 10 bases and J by 3 bases. The length of the CDR3 is 14 residues.